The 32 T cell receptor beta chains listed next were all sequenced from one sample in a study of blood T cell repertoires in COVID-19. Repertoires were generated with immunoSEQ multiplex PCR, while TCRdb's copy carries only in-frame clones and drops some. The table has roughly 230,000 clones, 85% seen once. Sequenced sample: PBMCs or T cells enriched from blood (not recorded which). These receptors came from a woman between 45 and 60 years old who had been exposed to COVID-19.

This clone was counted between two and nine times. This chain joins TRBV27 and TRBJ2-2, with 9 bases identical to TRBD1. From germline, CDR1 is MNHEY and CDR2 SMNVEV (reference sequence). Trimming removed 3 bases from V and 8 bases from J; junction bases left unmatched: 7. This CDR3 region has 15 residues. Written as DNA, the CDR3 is TGTGCCAGCAGTTTTTCCGACAGGGGGGGAGGGGAGCTGTTTTTT. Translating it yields CASSFSDRGGGELFF.

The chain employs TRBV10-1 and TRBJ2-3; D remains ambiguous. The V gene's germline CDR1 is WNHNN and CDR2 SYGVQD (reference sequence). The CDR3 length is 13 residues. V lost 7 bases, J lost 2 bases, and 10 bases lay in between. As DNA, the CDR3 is TGCGCCAGCACCTCTGAACACACAGATACGCAGTATTTT. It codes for CASTSEHTDTQYF.

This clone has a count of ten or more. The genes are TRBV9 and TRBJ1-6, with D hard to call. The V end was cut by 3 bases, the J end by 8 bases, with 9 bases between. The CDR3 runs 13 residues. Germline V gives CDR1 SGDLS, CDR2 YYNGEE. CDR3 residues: CASSAVLDSPLHF. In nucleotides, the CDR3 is TGTGCCAGCAGCGCCGTCTTAGATTCACCCCTCCACTTT. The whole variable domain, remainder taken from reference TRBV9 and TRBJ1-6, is DSGVTQTPKHLITATGQRVTLRCSPRSGDLSVYWYQQSLDQGLQFLIQYYNGEERAKGNILERFSAQQFPDLHSELNLSSLELGDSALYFCASSAVLDSPLHFGNGTRLTVT.

CDR3: CASSLSNSPSGANVLTF. The CDR3 DNA reads TGCGCCAGCAGCTTGAGTAACAGCCCCTCTGGGGCCAACGTCCTGACTTTC. This chain links TRBV5-1 with TRBJ2-6, with D unclear. Germline values: CDR1 SGHRS, CDR2 YFSETQ. The CDR3 contains 17 residues. Trimming left V 1 base short and J 0 bases short, with 11 bases between.

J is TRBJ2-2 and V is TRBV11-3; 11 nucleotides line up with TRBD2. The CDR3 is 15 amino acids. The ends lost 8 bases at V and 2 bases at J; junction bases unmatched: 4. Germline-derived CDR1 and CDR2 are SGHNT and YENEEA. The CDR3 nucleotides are TGTGCCAGCTCGACTAGCGGGACCAACACCGGGGAGCTGTTTTTT. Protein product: CASSTSGTNTGELFF.

The CDR3 coding sequence is TGTGCCAGCTCACCGGGACAGGCCGGGCCCACTGAAGCTTTCTTT. Encoded protein: CASSPGQAGPTEAFF. V gene TRBV18 combines with J gene TRBJ1-1; 8 nucleotides match TRBD1. Germline values: CDR1 KGHSH, CDR2 LQKENI. There are 15 residues in the CDR3. The ends lost 3 bases at V and 4 bases at J; junction bases unmatched: 7.

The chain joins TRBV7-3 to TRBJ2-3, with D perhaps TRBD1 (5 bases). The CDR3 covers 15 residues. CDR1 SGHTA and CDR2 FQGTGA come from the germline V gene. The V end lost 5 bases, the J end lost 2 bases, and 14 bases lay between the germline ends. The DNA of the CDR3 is TGTGCCAGCAGCCCCCGTGGCAGGGCCACAGATACGCAGTATTTT. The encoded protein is CASSPRGRATDTQYF.

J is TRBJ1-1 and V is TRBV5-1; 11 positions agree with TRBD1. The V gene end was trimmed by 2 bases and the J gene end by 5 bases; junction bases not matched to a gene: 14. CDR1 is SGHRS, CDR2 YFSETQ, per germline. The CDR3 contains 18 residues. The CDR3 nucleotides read TGCGCCAGCAGCTTAAGCGCGCGGACAGGGGGCGGTCGGACTGAAGCTTTCTTT. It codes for CASSLSARTGGGRTEAFF.

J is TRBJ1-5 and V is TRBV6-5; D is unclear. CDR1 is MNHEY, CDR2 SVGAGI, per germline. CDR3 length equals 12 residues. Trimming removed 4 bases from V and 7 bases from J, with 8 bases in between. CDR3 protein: CASSFAGQPQHF. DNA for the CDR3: TGTGCCAGCAGTTTCGCCGGGCAGCCCCAGCATTTT.

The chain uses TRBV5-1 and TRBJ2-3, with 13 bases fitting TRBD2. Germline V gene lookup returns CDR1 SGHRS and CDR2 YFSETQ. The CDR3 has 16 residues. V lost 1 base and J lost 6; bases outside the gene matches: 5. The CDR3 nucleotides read TGCGCCAGCAGCTTGACGGGACTAGCGGGGTCCGATACGCAGTATTTT. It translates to CASSLTGLAGSDTQYF.

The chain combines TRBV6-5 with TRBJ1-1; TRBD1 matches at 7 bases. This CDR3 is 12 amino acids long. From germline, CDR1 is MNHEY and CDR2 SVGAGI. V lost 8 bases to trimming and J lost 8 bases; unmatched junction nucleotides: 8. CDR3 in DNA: TGTGCCAGCGCCGGACAGGCTGACGAAGCTTTCTTT. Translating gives CASAGQADEAFF.

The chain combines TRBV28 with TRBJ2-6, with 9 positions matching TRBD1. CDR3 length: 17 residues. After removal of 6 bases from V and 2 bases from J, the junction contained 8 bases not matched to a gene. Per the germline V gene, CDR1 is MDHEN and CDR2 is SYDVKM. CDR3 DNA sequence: TGTGCCAGCAGACAACGGCGGACAGGGGCTGGGGCCAACGTCCTGACTTTC. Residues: CASRQRRTGAGANVLTF.

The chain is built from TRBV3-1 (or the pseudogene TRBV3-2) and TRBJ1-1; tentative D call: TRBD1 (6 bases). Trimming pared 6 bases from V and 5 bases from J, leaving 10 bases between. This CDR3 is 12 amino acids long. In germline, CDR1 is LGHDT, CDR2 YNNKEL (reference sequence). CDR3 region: CASSRTGTEAFF. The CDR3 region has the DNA TGTGCCAGCAGTCGTACAGGGACTGAAGCTTTCTTT.

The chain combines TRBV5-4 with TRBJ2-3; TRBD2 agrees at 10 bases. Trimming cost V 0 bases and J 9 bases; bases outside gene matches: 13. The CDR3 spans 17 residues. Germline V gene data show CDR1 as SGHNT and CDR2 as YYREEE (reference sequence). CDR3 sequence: CASSLASGSSGPRTQYF. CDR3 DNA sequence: TGTGCCAGCAGCTTGGCTAGCGGGAGCTCAGGGCCCAGGACGCAGTATTTT. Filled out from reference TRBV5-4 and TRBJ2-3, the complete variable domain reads ETGVTQSPTHLIKTRGQQVTLRCSSQSGHNTVSWYQQALGQGPQFIFQYYREEENGRGNFPPRFSGLQFPNYSSELNVNALELDDSALYLCASSLASGSSGPRTQYFGPGTRLTVL.

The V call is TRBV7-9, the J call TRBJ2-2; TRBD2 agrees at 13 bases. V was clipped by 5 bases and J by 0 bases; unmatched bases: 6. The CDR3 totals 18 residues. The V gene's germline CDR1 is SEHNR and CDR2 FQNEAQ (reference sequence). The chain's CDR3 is CASSRRTSGGTNTGELFF. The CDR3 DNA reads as TGTGCCAGCAGCCGGAGGACTAGCGGGGGTACGAACACCGGGGAGCTGTTTTTT.

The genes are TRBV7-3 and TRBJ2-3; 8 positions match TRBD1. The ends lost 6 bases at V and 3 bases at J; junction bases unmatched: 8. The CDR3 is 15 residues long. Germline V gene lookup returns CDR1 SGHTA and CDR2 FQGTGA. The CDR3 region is CASSPDRGKTDTQYF. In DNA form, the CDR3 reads TGTGCCAGCAGTCCCGACAGGGGCAAGACAGATACGCAGTATTTT.

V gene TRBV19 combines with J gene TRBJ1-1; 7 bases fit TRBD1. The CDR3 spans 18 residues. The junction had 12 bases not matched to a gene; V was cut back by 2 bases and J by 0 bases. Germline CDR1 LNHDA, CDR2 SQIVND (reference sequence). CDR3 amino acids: CASSINSRIGTVNTEAFF. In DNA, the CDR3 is TGTGCCAGTAGTATAAACTCCCGTATAGGGACAGTGAACACTGAAGCTTTCTTT.

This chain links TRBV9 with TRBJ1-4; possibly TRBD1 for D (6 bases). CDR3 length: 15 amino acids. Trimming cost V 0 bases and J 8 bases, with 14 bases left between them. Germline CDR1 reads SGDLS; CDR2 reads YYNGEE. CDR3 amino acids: CASSVDSGVEEKLFF. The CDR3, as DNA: TGTGCCAGCAGCGTAGACTCAGGGGTGGAGGAAAAACTGTTTTTT.

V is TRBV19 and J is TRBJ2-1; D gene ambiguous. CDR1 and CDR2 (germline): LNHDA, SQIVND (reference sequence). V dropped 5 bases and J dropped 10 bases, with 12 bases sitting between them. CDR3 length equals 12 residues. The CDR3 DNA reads TGTGCCAGTAGTCTGCAGGTTGGCGAGCAGTTCTTC. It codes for CASSLQVGEQFF.

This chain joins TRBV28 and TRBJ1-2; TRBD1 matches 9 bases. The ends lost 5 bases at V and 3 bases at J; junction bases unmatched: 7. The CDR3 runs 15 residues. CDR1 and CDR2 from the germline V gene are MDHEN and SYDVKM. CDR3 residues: CASSLSQGAHYGYTF. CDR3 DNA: TGTGCCAGCAGTCTCTCACAGGGGGCCCACTATGGCTACACCTTC.

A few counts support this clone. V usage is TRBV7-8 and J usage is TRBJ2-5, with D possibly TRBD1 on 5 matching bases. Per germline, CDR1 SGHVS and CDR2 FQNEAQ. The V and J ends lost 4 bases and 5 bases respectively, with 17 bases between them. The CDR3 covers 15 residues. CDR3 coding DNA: TGTGCCAGCAGCTCGATCCTGACAGAATCCGAGACCCAGTACTTC. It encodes CASSSILTESETQYF.

The CDR3 loop is CASSIAGHSTEAFF. The CDR3 DNA follows: TGTGCCAGTAGTATAGCCGGACACTCCACTGAAGCTTTCTTT. V gene TRBV19 combines with J gene TRBJ1-1; tentatively, D is TRBD1 (5 bases). The CDR3 contains 14 residues. Deletions cut 1 base from V and 4 bases from J, with 10 bases between. Germline V lookup: CDR1 LNHDA, CDR2 SQIVND (reference sequence).

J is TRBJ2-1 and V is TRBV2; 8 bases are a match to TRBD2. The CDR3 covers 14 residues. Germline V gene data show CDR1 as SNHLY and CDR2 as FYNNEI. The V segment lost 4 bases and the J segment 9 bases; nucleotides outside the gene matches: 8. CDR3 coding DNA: TGTGCCAGCAGTGTTACGGGGGGGCAGGGTGAGCAGTTCTTC. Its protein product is CASSVTGGQGEQFF.

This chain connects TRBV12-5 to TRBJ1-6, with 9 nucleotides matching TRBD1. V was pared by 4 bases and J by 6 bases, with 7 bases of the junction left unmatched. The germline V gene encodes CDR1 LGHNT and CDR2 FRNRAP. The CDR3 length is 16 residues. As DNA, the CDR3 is TGTGCTAGTGGTTCGGGACAGGGTATTGGTAATTCACCCCTCCACTTT. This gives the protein CASGSGQGIGNSPLHF.

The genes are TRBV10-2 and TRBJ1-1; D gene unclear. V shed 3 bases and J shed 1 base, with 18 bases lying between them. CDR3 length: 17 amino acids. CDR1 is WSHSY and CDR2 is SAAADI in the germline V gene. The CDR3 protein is CASSDLSRGGSNTEAFF. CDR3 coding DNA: TGCGCCAGCAGTGACCTCAGCCGAGGAGGGTCGAACACTGAAGCTTTCTTT.

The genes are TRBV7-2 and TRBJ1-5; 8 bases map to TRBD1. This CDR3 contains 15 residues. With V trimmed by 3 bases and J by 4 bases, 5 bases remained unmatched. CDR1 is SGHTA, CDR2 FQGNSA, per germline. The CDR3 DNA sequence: TGTGCCAGCAGCTTTTTAGGACAGGGAAATCAGCCCCAGCATTTT. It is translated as CASSFLGQGNQPQHF.

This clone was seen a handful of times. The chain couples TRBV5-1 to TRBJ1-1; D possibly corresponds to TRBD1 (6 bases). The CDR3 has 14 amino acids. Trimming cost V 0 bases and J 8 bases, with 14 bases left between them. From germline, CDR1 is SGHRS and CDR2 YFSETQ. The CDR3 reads CASSLVQGAWEAFF. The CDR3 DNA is TGCGCCAGCAGCTTGGTACAGGGCGCGTGGGAAGCTTTCTTT.

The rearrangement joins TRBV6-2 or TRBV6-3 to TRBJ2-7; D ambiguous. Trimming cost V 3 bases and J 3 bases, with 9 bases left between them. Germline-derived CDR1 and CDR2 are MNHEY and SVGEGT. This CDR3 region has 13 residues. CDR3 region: CASSYAENYEQYF. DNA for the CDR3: TGTGCCAGCAGTTATGCCGAGAACTACGAGCAGTACTTC.

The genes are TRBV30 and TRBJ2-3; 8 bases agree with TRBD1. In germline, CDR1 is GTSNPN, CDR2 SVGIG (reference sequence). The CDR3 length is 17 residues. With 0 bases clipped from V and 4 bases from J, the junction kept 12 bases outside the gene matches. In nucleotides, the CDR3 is TGTGCCTGGAGTGTAGGGATTCCGGGGACAGGACCAGATACGCAGTATTTT. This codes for CAWSVGIPGTGPDTQYF.

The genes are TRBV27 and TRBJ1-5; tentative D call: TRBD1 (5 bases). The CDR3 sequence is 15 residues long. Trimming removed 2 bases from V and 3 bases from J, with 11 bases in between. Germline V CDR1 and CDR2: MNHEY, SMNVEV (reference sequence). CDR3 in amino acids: CASSLAGGPNQPQHF. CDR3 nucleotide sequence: TGTGCCAGCAGTTTAGCGGGGGGACCCAATCAGCCCCAGCATTTT.

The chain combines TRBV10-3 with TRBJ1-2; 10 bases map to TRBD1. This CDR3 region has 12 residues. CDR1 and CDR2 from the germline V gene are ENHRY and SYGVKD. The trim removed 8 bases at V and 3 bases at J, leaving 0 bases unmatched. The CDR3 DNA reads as TGTGCCATCGGGACAGGGGACTATGGCTACACCTTC. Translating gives CAIGTGDYGYTF.

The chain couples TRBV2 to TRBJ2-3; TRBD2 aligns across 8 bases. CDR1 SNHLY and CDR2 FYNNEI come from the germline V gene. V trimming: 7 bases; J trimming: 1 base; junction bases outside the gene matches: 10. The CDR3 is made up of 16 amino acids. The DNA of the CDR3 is TGTGCCAGCACCTTGGGCGGGGGGAAGGGCACAGATACGCAGTATTTT. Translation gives CASTLGGGKGTDTQYF.